This record covers a single TCR beta chain. The table came from immunoSEQ multiplex PCR; TCRdb's copy has only in-frame clones and leaves some out. The table lists approximately 140,000 clones, around 82% of them singletons, with approximately 5% in the top ten. This entry comes from a study of blood T cell repertoires in COVID-19. Participants were placed into cohorts based on the clinical history they reported. Between the trimmed V and J ends, which lost 1 base and 4 bases, there was a span of 7 bases. The germline V gene has CDR1 SGHNT and CDR2 YYREEE (reference sequence). This CDR3 is 13 amino acids long.

The chain recombines TRBV5-4 with TRBJ2-3; perhaps TRBD1 as D (5 bases). Sequencing was done on a sample of PBMCs or T cells enriched from blood (not recorded which). The clonotype originates from a man in his forties with acute COVID-19. Here the CDR3 reads CASSLRGPDTQYF. Written as DNA, the CDR3 is TGTGCCAGCAGCTTGAGGGGTCCAGATACGCAGTATTTT.